This T cell receptor (beta chain) was recovered during a study of lymphopenia after photon versus proton radiotherapy. Study-wide points: Oligoclonal CD8+ Temra expansion after nadir drove photon patients' diversity drop. Authors raise, but do not show, better survival with proton therapy. In patients who died, overall survival fell as post-nadir TCR diversity dropped more.

Trimming removed 4 bases at V and 1 base at J, with 11 bases between. Per germline, CDR1 SGHRS and CDR2 YFSETQ. CDR3 length: 14 residues. Data came from immunoSEQ multiplex PCR; TCRdb stores just in-frame clones and leaves some out. The sample lists tens of thousands of clones; over 75% were seen once. For this clone: Its target is unknown.

Sample: peripheral blood, taken from a patient treated with photon-based radiotherapy. The chain uses TRBV5-1 and TRBJ1-1; D call uncertain. The clonotype comes from a man aged 35-49 years with gastric cancer. The CDR3 is CASSEAQTNTEAFF. The CDR3, as DNA: TGCGCCAGCAGCGAGGCGCAGACGAACACTGAAGCTTTCTTT.